This T cell receptor beta chain was profiled in a study of T cell responses to AZD1222 COVID-19 vaccine. Whole-study results and caveats: It should be noted that donors were predominantly white British and more often female, and clonal diversity was possibly underestimated.

Trimming cost V 2 bases and J 7 bases, with 11 bases left between them. Germline assignment: CDR1 LGHNA and CDR2 YNFKEQ. The CDR3 runs 13 residues. Repertoires were generated with immunoSEQ multiplex PCR, while TCRdb's copy carries only in-frame clones and drops some. The sample holds roughly 70,000 clones, around 79% seen once. To note about this clone: What it binds is unknown.

The chain has TRBV4-2 and TRBJ2-5, with D perhaps matching TRBD2 (5 bases). The specimen was peripheral blood, collected on day 0 of MenACWY control vaccination. The receptor comes from an adult in good health. CDR3 DNA: TGTGCCAGCAGCCAATTAAAGGGAGTGACCCAGTACTTC. Residues: CASSQLKGVTQYF.